This T cell receptor (beta chain) emerged from a study of T cell responses to AZD1222 COVID-19 vaccine. Overall study results and limits: Repertoires in all cases were sampled only once the peak T cell response had passed.

In the case of this clone: What it recognizes is unknown.

This CDR3 comprises 16 residues. Germline lookup yields CDR1 MDHEN and CDR2 SYDVKM. V trimming: 4 bases; J trimming: 4 bases; junction bases outside the gene matches: 8. Clones were sequenced by immunoSEQ multiplex PCR, and TCRdb holds only the in-frame ones, with some missing. The table records roughly 120,000 clones, roughly 87% of them present only once. The J gene is TRBJ1-2, the V gene TRBV28; 11 nucleotides line up with TRBD1. The sample in question was peripheral blood, obtained on day 0 of AZD1222 vaccination. The clonotype was recovered from an adult in good health. The CDR3 spells CASSSPGQGVAYGYTF. Here the CDR3 DNA reads TGTGCCAGCAGTTCGCCGGGACAGGGGGTTGCCTATGGCTACACCTTC.